This T cell receptor beta chain was captured by sequencing in a study of blood T cells in healthy people across ages. Trimming pared 0 bases from V and 2 bases from J, leaving 8 bases between. The germline CDR1 and CDR2 sequences are MNHEY and SVGAGI. The CDR3 has 15 amino acids. Primed by a sample-barcoded 5' primer and a J-beta primer mix, a second PCR proceeded for roughly 7 to 12 cycles. MiXCR was run by TCRdb on the 5' RACE reads, yielding one entry per CDR3 protein. The sample records roughly 680,000 distinct CDR3 sequences, under 25% being singletons. Sequenced sample: blood. The gene calls are TRBV6-5 and TRBJ1-3; no clear D gene. The receptor was derived from a man aged 70 or older in good health. The CDR3 sequence is CASSYSSGAGNTIYF. As DNA, the CDR3 is TGTGCCAGCAGTTACTCGAGTGGAGCTGGAAACACCATATATTTT.